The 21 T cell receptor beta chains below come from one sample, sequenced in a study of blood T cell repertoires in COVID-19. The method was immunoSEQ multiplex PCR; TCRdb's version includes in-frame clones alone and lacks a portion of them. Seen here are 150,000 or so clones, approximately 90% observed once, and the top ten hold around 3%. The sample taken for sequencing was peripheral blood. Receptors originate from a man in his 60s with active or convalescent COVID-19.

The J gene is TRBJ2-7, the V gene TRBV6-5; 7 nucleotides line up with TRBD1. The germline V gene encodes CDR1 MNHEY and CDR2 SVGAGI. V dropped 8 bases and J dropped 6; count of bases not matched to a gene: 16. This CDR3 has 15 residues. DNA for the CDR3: TGTGCCAGCCGCGCCCAGGACAGGCAAGGAGGCGAGCAGTACTTC. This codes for CASRAQDRQGGEQYF.

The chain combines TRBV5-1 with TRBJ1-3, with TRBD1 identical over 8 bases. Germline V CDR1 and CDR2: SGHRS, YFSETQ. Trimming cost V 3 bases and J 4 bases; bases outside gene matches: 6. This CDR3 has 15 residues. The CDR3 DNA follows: TGCGCCAGCAGCTCCCGGACAGGGTCAGGAAACACCATATATTTT. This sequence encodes CASSSRTGSGNTIYF.

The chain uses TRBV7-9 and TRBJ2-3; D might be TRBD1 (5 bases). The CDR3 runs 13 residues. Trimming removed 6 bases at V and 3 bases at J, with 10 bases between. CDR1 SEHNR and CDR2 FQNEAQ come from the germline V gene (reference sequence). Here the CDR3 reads CASRDMSTDTQYF. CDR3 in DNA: TGTGCCAGCAGGGACATGAGTACAGATACGCAGTATTTT.

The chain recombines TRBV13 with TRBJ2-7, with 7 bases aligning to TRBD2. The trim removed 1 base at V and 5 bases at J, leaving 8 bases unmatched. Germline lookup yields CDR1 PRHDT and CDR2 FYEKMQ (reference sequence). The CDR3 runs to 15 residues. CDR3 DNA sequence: TGTGCCAGCAGCTTAGAGGGCGGGGGAGCCCACGAGCAGTACTTC. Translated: CASSLEGGGAHEQYF.

In DNA form, the CDR3 reads TGCGCCAGCAGCCCCCGCCGGGACAGGCTCAATGAGCAGTTCTTC. It translates to CASSPRRDRLNEQFF. V gene TRBV5-1 combines with J gene TRBJ2-1; TRBD1 matches at 8 bases. The germline gives CDR1 SGHRS, CDR2 YFSETQ. The CDR3 extends over 15 amino acids. Trimming removed 4 bases from V and 6 bases from J; junction bases left unmatched: 9. Complete variable domain (other parts from reference TRBV5-1 and TRBJ2-1): KAGVTQTPRYLIKTRGQQVTLSCSPISGHRSVSWYQQTPGQGLQFLFEYFSETQRNKGNFPGRFSGRQFSNSRSEMNVSTLELGDSALYLCASSPRRDRLNEQFFGPGTRLTVL.

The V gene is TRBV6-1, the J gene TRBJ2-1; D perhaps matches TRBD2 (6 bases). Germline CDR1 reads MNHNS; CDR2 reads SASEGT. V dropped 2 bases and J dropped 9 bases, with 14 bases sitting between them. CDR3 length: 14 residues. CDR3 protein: CASSESPAGTEQFF. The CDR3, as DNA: TGTGCCAGCAGTGAAAGTCCGGCGGGGACTGAGCAGTTCTTC.

The CDR3: CASSQQGPYDNEQFF. The CDR3 coding sequence is TGTGCCAGCAGTCAACAGGGACCTTACGACAATGAGCAGTTCTTC. V gene TRBV6-5 combines with J gene TRBJ2-1, with D perhaps TRBD1 (6 bases). Per germline, CDR1 MNHEY and CDR2 SVGAGI. The CDR3 has 15 residues. The V end lost 5 bases, the J end lost 5 bases, and 16 bases lay between the germline ends.

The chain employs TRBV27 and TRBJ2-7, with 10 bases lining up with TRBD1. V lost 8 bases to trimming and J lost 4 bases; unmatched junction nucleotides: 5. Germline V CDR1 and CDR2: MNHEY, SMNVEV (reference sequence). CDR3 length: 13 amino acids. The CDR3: CASPPGQGYEQYF. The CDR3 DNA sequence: TGTGCCAGCCCTCCGGGACAGGGGTACGAGCAGTACTTC.

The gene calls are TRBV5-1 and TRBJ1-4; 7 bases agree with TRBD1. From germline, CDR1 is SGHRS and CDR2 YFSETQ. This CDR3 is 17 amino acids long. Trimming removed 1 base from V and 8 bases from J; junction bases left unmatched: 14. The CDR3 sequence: CASSLQGSGGREEKLFF. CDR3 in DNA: TGCGCCAGCAGCTTGCAGGGATCAGGGGGACGGGAGGAAAAACTGTTTTTT. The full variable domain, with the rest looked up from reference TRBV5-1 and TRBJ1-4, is KAGVTQTPRYLIKTRGQQVTLSCSPISGHRSVSWYQQTPGQGLQFLFEYFSETQRNKGNFPGRFSGRQFSNSRSEMNVSTLELGDSALYLCASSLQGSGGREEKLFFGSGTQLSVL.

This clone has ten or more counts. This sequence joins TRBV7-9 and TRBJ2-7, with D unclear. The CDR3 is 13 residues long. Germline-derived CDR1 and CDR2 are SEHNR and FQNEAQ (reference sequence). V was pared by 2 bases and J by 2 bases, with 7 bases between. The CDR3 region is CASSLLFPYEQYF. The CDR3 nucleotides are TGTGCCAGCAGCTTACTCTTCCCCTACGAGCAGTACTTC. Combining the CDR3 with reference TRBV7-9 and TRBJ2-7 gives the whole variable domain DTGVSQNPRHKITKRGQNVTFRCDPISEHNRLYWYRQTLGQGPEFLTYFQNEAQLEKSRLLSDRFSAERPKGSFSTLEIQRTEQGDSAMYLCASSLLFPYEQYFGPGTRLTVT.

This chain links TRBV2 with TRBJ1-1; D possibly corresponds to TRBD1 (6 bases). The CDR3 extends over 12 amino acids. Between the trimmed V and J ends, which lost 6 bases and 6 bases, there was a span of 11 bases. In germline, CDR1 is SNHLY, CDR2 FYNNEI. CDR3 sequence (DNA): TGTGCCAGCAGGAGGGGGGGAGCTGAAGCTTTCTTT. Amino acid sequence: CASRRGGAEAFF.

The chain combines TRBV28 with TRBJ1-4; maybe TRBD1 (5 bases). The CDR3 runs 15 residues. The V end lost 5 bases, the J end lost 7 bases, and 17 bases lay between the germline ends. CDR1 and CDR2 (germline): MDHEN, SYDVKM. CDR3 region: CASSGSGGLSEKLFF. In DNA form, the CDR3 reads TGTGCCAGCAGTGGGTCGGGGGGTCTTTCTGAAAAACTGTTTTTT.

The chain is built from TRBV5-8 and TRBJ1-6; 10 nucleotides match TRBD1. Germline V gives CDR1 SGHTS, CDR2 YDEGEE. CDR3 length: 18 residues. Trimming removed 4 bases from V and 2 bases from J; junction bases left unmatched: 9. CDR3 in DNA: TGTGCCAGCAGCATGGGACAGGGGAGAGGACCCTATAATTCACCCCTCCACTTT. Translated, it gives CASSMGQGRGPYNSPLHF.

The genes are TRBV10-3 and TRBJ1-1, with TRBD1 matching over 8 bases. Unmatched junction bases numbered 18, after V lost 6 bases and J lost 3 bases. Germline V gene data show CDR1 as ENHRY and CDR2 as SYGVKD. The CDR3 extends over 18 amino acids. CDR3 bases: TGTGCCATCAGCCCCGGACAGGGAAGGGGGGGTTTGGACACTGAAGCTTTCTTT. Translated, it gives CAISPGQGRGGLDTEAFF.

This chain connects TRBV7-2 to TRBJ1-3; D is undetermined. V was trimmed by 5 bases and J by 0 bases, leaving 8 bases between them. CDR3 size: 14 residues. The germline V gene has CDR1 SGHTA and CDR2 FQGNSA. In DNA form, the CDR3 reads TGTGCCAGCAGCGCGGCTAACTCTGGAAACACCATATATTTT. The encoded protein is CASSAANSGNTIYF. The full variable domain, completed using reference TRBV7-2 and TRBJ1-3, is GAGVSQSPSNKVTEKGKDVELRCDPISGHTALYWYRQSLGQGLEFLIYFQGNSAPDKSGLPSDRFSAERTGGSVSTLTIQRTQQEDSAVYLCASSAANSGNTIYFGEGSWLTVV.

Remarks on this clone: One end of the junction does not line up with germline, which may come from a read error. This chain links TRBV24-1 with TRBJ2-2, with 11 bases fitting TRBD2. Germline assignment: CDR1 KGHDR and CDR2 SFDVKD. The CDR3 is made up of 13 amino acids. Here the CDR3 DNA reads TGTGCCACCAGTGGCCCACTAGCGGGGGTGCTGTTTTTT. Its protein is CATSGPLAGVLFF.

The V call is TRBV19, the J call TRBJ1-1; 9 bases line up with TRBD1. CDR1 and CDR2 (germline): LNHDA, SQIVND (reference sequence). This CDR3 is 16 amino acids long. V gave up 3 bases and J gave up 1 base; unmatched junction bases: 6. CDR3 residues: CASSIDRGIGNTEAFF. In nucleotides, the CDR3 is TGTGCCAGTAGTATTGACAGGGGGATAGGGAACACTGAAGCTTTCTTT.

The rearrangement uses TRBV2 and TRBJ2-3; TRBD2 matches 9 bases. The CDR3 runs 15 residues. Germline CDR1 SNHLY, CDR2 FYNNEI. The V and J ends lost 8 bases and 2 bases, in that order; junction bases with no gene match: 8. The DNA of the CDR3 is TGTGCCAGCGCGGCGAGACTAGCGGACACAGATACGCAGTATTTT. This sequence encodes CASAARLADTDTQYF. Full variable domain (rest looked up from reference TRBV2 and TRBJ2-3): EPEVTQTPSHQVTQMGQEVILRCVPISNHLYFYWYRQILGQKVEFLVSFYNNEISEKSEIFDDQFSVERPDGSNFTLKIRSTKLEDSAMYFCASAARLADTDTQYFGPGTRLTVL.

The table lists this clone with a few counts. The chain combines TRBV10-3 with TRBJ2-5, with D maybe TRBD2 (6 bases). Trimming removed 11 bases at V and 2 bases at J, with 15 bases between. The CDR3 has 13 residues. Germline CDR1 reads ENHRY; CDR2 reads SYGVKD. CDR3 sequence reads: CAAQPSAQETQYF. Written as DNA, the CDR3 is TGTGCCGCCCAACCTAGCGCTCAAGAGACCCAGTACTTC.

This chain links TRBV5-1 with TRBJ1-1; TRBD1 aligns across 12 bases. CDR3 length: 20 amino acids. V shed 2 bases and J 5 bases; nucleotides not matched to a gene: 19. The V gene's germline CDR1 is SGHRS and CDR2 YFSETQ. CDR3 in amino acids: CASSFRDRGQYASSGTEAFF. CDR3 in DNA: TGCGCCAGCAGCTTCCGGGACAGGGGGCAATATGCGTCGAGTGGTACTGAAGCTTTCTTT. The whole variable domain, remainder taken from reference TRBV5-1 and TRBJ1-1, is KAGVTQTPRYLIKTRGQQVTLSCSPISGHRSVSWYQQTPGQGLQFLFEYFSETQRNKGNFPGRFSGRQFSNSRSEMNVSTLELGDSALYLCASSFRDRGQYASSGTEAFFGQGTRLTVV.

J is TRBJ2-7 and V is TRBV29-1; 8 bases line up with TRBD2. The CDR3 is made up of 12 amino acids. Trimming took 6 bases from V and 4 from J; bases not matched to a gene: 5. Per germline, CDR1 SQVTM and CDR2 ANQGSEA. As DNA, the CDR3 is TGCAGCGTGCAAAGCGGGAGTTACGAGCAGTACTTC. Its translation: CSVQSGSYEQYF.